This is a list of T cell receptor beta chains from one sample in a study of CD8 T cells in ankylosing spondylitis. TCRdb called the 5' RACE reads again in MiXCR, with one record for every CDR3 protein. The sample lists fewer than 750,000 distinct CDR3 sequences; 15% to 20% were seen once. The material sequenced was blood, either unsorted or a sorted T cell fraction (not recorded which). The receptor source for this set is a male donor with ankylosing spondylitis. Both conserved end residues are part of each CDR3. A D gene is named only where the DNA matches it firmly. Size values are once, few and many counts, or a class for expanded clones, and some rows have none.

CDR3 length: 15; D gene: TRBD2; V gene: TRBV11-2; J gene: TRBJ2-1; clone size: .; CDR3 protein: CASSLWTSGNGEQFF; CDR3 DNA: TGTGCCAGCAGCTTATGGACTAGCGGGAACGGTGAGCAGTTCTTC
CDR3 length: 15; D gene: .; V gene: TRBV6-1; J gene: TRBJ1-3; clone size: many; CDR3 protein: CASSEPELSGNTIYF; CDR3 DNA: TGTGCCAGCAGTGAACCGGAGCTCTCTGGAAACACCATATATTTT
CDR3 length: 15; D gene: TRBD1; V gene: TRBV4-1; J gene: TRBJ1-4; clone size: many; CDR3 protein: CASSQVVGQDEKLFF; CDR3 DNA: TGCGCCAGCAGCCAAGTCGTGGGACAGGATGAAAAACTGTTTTTT
CDR3 length: 15; D gene: .; V gene: TRBV4-2; J gene: TRBJ1-5; clone size: few; CDR3 protein: CASSQDLGLDQPQHF; CDR3 DNA: TGTGCCAGCAGCCAAGATTTGGGTCTCGATCAGCCCCAGCATTTT
CDR3 length: 13; D gene: .; V gene: TRBV5-1; J gene: TRBJ2-5; clone size: few; CDR3 protein: CASNRLPKETQYF; CDR3 DNA: TGCGCCAGCAACAGGTTGCCTAAAGAGACCCAGTACTTC
CDR3 length: 16; D gene: .; V gene: TRBV11-2; J gene: TRBJ2-1; clone size: .; CDR3 protein: CASSSSGSSSYNEQFF; CDR3 DNA: TGTGCCAGCAGCTCCTCTGGGAGCAGCTCCTACAATGAGCAGTTCTTC
CDR3 length: 13; D gene: .; V gene: TRBV30; J gene: TRBJ2-2; clone size: .; CDR3 protein: CAWSPLRTGELFF; CDR3 DNA: TGTGCCTGGAGTCCGCTACGGACCGGGGAGCTGTTTTTT
CDR3 length: 20; D gene: TRBD2; V gene: TRBV13; J gene: TRBJ2-7; clone size: .; CDR3 protein: CASSPNPGLAGALPSYEQYF; CDR3 DNA: TGTGCCAGCAGCCCAAACCCCGGACTAGCGGGGGCCCTTCCCTCCTACGAGCAGTACTTC
CDR3 length: 11; D gene: TRBD1; V gene: TRBV6-2/TRBV6-3; J gene: TRBJ1-1; clone size: few; CDR3 protein: CASHRGTEAFF; CDR3 DNA: TGTGCCAGCCACAGGGGCACTGAAGCTTTCTTT
CDR3 length: 12; D gene: .; V gene: TRBV6-2/TRBV6-3; J gene: TRBJ2-1; clone size: once; CDR3 protein: CASSYLRNEQFF; CDR3 DNA: TGTGCCAGCAGTTACTTGCGCAATGAGCAGTTCTTC
CDR3 length: 12; D gene: .; V gene: TRBV28; J gene: TRBJ2-1; clone size: .; CDR3 protein: CASSFEEGEQFF; CDR3 DNA: TGTGCCAGCAGTTTCGAGGAGGGCGAGCAGTTCTTC
CDR3 length: 12; D gene: TRBD1; V gene: TRBV29-1; J gene: TRBJ1-1; clone size: .; CDR3 protein: CSVIRGGAEAFF; CDR3 DNA: TGCAGCGTTATCAGGGGGGGGGCTGAAGCTTTCTTT
CDR3 length: 16; D gene: .; V gene: TRBV7-2; J gene: TRBJ2-5; clone size: few; CDR3 protein: CASSLVGNSHQETQYF; CDR3 DNA: TGTGCCAGCAGCTTAGTAGGAAATAGTCACCAAGAGACCCAGTACTTC
CDR3 length: 16; D gene: TRBD2; V gene: TRBV12-3/TRBV12-4; J gene: TRBJ2-1; clone size: .; CDR3 protein: CASRSPSGGNYNEQFF; CDR3 DNA: TGTGCCAGCAGAAGTCCTAGCGGGGGGAACTACAATGAGCAGTTCTTC
CDR3 length: 13; D gene: .; V gene: TRBV7-9; J gene: TRBJ2-3; clone size: .; CDR3 protein: CASSSDNVDTQYF; CDR3 DNA: TGTGCCAGCAGCTCCGATAATGTTGATACGCAGTATTTT
CDR3 length: 16; D gene: TRBD2; V gene: TRBV5-1; J gene: TRBJ2-3; clone size: .; CDR3 protein: CASSGRLAGGTDTQYF; CDR3 DNA: TGCGCCAGCAGCGGCCGACTAGCGGGGGGCACAGATACGCAGTATTTT
CDR3 length: 17; D gene: TRBD2; V gene: TRBV15; J gene: TRBJ2-5; clone size: .; CDR3 protein: CATSSPTSGRYQETQYF; CDR3 DNA: TGTGCCACCAGCAGCCCTACTAGCGGGAGGTATCAAGAGACCCAGTACTTC
CDR3 length: 16; D gene: TRBD2; V gene: TRBV9; J gene: TRBJ2-7; clone size: .; CDR3 protein: CASSLGGSPGSYEQYF; CDR3 DNA: TGTGCCAGCAGCCTGGGGGGGAGCCCAGGCTCCTACGAGCAGTACTTC
CDR3 length: 13; D gene: .; V gene: TRBV5-1; J gene: TRBJ1-4; clone size: .; CDR3 protein: CASSFENGEKLFF; CDR3 DNA: TGCGCCAGCAGCTTTGAGAACGGGGAAAAACTGTTTTTT
CDR3 length: 17; D gene: TRBD1; V gene: TRBV28; J gene: TRBJ2-7; clone size: few; CDR3 protein: CASSSVNDRGGLFEQYF; CDR3 DNA: TGTGCCAGCAGTTCTGTCAATGACAGGGGCGGTTTATTCGAGCAGTACTTC
CDR3 length: 15; D gene: TRBD1; V gene: TRBV16; J gene: TRBJ1-1; clone size: .; CDR3 protein: CASSQSRSGGTEAFF; CDR3 DNA: TGTGCCAGCAGCCAATCAAGGTCAGGGGGCACTGAAGCTTTCTTT
CDR3 length: 15; D gene: TRBD1; V gene: TRBV5-1; J gene: TRBJ1-2; clone size: .; CDR3 protein: CASSFLGTGGDGYTF; CDR3 DNA: TGCGCCAGCAGCTTTTTGGGGACAGGGGGAGATGGCTACACCTTC
CDR3 length: 16; D gene: .; V gene: TRBV15; J gene: TRBJ2-1; clone size: few; CDR3 protein: CATSSLDGSYYNEQFF; CDR3 DNA: TGTGCCACCAGCAGCCTAGATGGATCTTACTACAATGAGCAGTTCTTC
CDR3 length: 17; D gene: .; V gene: TRBV4-1; J gene: TRBJ1-6; clone size: .; CDR3 protein: CASSQDRGPALGSPLHF; CDR3 DNA: TGCGCCAGCAGCCAAGATAGGGGACCCGCGCTTGGTTCACCCCTCCACTTT
CDR3 length: 15; D gene: TRBD2; V gene: TRBV4-2; J gene: TRBJ2-1; clone size: .; CDR3 protein: CASSQGEREGDEQFF; CDR3 DNA: TGTGCCAGCAGCCAAGGGGAGCGGGAGGGCGATGAGCAGTTCTTC
CDR3 length: 13; D gene: .; V gene: TRBV6-1; J gene: TRBJ1-2; clone size: few; CDR3 protein: CASTEGGNSGYTF; CDR3 DNA: TGTGCCAGCACCGAGGGGGGAAATAGTGGCTACACCTTC
CDR3 length: 16; D gene: TRBD1; V gene: TRBV2; J gene: TRBJ1-2; clone size: .; CDR3 protein: CASSAWTGEDNYGYTF; CDR3 DNA: TGTGCCAGCAGTGCGTGGACAGGGGAAGACAACTATGGCTACACCTTC
CDR3 length: 20; D gene: TRBD1; V gene: TRBV5-1; J gene: TRBJ2-2; clone size: few; CDR3 protein: CASSLGRTGDHKPGTGELFF; CDR3 DNA: TGCGCCAGCAGCCTAGGGAGGACAGGGGACCACAAGCCAGGCACCGGGGAGCTGTTTTTT
CDR3 length: 16; D gene: .; V gene: TRBV4-1; J gene: TRBJ2-7; clone size: .; CDR3 protein: CASSQDETQSNYEQYF; CDR3 DNA: TGCGCCAGCAGCCAAGATGAGACACAGAGCAACTACGAGCAGTACTTC
CDR3 length: 15; D gene: TRBD2; V gene: TRBV7-9; J gene: TRBJ2-3; clone size: .; CDR3 protein: CASSSIAGLTDTQYF; CDR3 DNA: TGTGCCAGCAGCTCAATAGCGGGCCTCACAGATACGCAGTATTTT
CDR3 length: 15; D gene: .; V gene: TRBV12-3/TRBV12-4; J gene: TRBJ1-1; clone size: few; CDR3 protein: CASSPYGTQNTEAFF; CDR3 DNA: TGTGCCAGCAGTCCTTACGGGACACAAAACACTGAAGCTTTCTTT